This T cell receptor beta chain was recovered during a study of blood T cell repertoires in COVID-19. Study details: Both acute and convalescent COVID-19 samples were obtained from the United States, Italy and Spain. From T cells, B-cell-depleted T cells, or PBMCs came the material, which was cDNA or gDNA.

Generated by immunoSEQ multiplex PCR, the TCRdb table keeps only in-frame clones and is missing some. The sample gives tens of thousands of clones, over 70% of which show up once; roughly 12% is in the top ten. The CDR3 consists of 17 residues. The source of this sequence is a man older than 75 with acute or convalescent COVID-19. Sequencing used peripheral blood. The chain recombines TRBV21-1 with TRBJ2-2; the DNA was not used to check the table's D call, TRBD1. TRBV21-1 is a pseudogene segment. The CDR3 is CASSPREGVVDTGELFF. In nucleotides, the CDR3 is TGTGCCAGCAGTCCAAGAGAGGGGGTTGTGGACACCGGGGAGCTGTTTTTT.